The rows below give T cell receptor beta chains drawn from one sample of a study of T-cell memory formation after mild COVID-19. Via MiXCR, TCRdb re-called the 5' RACE reads, giving one row per CDR3 protein. The sample has about 180,000 distinct CDR3 sequences; roughly 16% are singletons. Sample: PBMCs or a T cell subset sorted from them (not recorded which). Source of these receptors: an adult woman who had mild COVID-19 (a few samples of this study predate the infection). Cell type and time point are not known. CDR3s include the opening cysteine and the closing phenylalanine or tryptophan.

CDR3,V
CASSLRAYIASYEQYF,TRBV5-1
CSVAGTGANYGYTF,TRBV29-1
CASSPHGGGGRNYGYTF,TRBV28
CASSPLAGGSDTQYF,TRBV4-2
CAIAEGTSGEQYF,TRBV10-3
CASSLDRQAYEQYF,TRBV5-1
CASSMGRSGNPGYTF,TRBV19
CASRSAGTGGTGELFF,TRBV19
CASSLVPESSGANVLTF,TRBV5-5
CSARVPAETQYF,TRBV20-1
CASTLAGGLNTQYF,TRBV12-3/TRBV12-4
CASTLGGLPEAFF,TRBV12-3/TRBV12-4
CASSPRLAGASSYNEQFF,TRBV18
CASSLGAGGATGELFF,TRBV5-1
CASSAGTVAYEQYF,TRBV5-1
CATSDHRGWERNEQFF,TRBV24-1
CASSGLRWGENTEAFF,TRBV2
CASSSGQGAWEKLFF,TRBV12-3/TRBV12-4
CASSQFNSGMEAETQYF,TRBV4-2
CASSWTASSGNTIYF,TRBV7-2
CSARDLGQGGYEQYF,TRBV20-1
CASSLGDRNGYTF,TRBV18
CASSSTDRGLPAGELFF,TRBV5-1
CASSLASQGSLNTEAFF,TRBV7-9
CASRGSWGKQFF,TRBV6-5
CASSFDSNYGYTF,TRBV11-2
CASSEFRTGLQDYGYTF,TRBV6-1
CASSDIADQPQHF,TRBV3-1
CASSPPRAYQPQHF,TRBV18
CASSTNTGQGRYEQYF,TRBV6-1
CASRGTGVETQYF,TRBV6-2/TRBV6-3
CASTFTGGNTYGYTF,TRBV12-3/TRBV12-4
CASSSRDRSYEQYF,TRBV6-1
CASSYMGSDTQYF,TRBV6-4
CASTPGRRRNEQFF,TRBV6-5
CASSVGVGYGYTF,TRBV12-3/TRBV12-4
CASSLGRTGYGYTF,TRBV5-1
CASSFHRWDYGYTF,TRBV12-3/TRBV12-4
CASAFLQGWNTEAFF,TRBV5-5
CASSANSINSPLHF,TRBV2
CASTFGANVLTF,TRBV19
CATSDLSGERQDTQYF,TRBV24-1
CSAYFSTKGTDTQYF,TRBV20-1
CASSVGQPHGQYF,TRBV25-1
CASSSGSGAGTDTQYF,TRBV7-2
CASFKGTEAFF,TRBV7-9
CASSEYRGRGILGETQYF,TRBV25-1